This is a list of T cell receptor beta chains from one sample in a study of blood T cell repertoires in COVID-19. Sequencing was performed with immunoSEQ multiplex PCR; in TCRdb, only in-frame clones are kept and a portion is missing. Here the sample spans some 72,000 clones, about 89% being singletons. The sequenced sample was peripheral blood. The receptors come from a man aged 50 to 59 with active or convalescent COVID-19. CDR3s leave out the opening cysteine and the closing phenylalanine or tryptophan. Fields, in order: D gene, J gene, V gene, CDR3 protein. A D gene is named only where the DNA matches it firmly.

D gene: TRBD2
J gene: TRBJ2-3
V gene: TRBV4-1
CDR3 protein: ASSQPDREVNTQY

D gene: -
J gene: TRBJ1-2
V gene: TRBV23-1
CDR3 protein: ASSLPSGYT

D gene: TRBD1
J gene: TRBJ2-7
V gene: TRBV7-2
CDR3 protein: ASSRVVRRTGRYEQY

D gene: TRBD1
J gene: TRBJ1-2
V gene: TRBV7-2
CDR3 protein: ASSPGQDYGYT

D gene: -
J gene: TRBJ2-7
V gene: TRBV6-5
CDR3 protein: ASRDSLSSYEQY

D gene: TRBD1
J gene: TRBJ1-5
V gene: TRBV3-1/TRBV3-2
CDR3 protein: ASSKVQGRNQPQH

D gene: -
J gene: TRBJ1-4
V gene: TRBV28
CDR3 protein: ASRGTGGSEKLF

D gene: TRBD2
J gene: TRBJ2-3
V gene: TRBV28
CDR3 protein: ASSRGGASTDTQY

D gene: TRBD2
J gene: TRBJ2-1
V gene: TRBV30
CDR3 protein: AWRNSGGNEQF

D gene: -
J gene: TRBJ2-5
V gene: TRBV18
CDR3 protein: ASSPQGKGRKTQY

D gene: -
J gene: TRBJ2-5
V gene: TRBV19
CDR3 protein: ASSITGGRQETQY

D gene: -
J gene: TRBJ1-4
V gene: TRBV3-1/TRBV3-2
CDR3 protein: ASSLSAEKLF

D gene: -
J gene: TRBJ1-2
V gene: TRBV3-1/TRBV3-2
CDR3 protein: ASSPSDSPNYGYT

D gene: TRBD1
J gene: TRBJ1-6
V gene: TRBV6-5
CDR3 protein: ASSSRTGNSPLH

D gene: -
J gene: TRBJ2-5
V gene: TRBV7-9
CDR3 protein: ASSSIRDQETQY

D gene: -
J gene: TRBJ2-1
V gene: TRBV10-1
CDR3 protein: ASTSRGGEQF

D gene: TRBD2
J gene: TRBJ2-3
V gene: TRBV6-1
CDR3 protein: ASSENLAGGLDTQY

D gene: -
J gene: TRBJ1-3
V gene: TRBV9
CDR3 protein: ASSVRNSIY

D gene: -
J gene: TRBJ2-5
V gene: TRBV6-1
CDR3 protein: ASSDPPPRETQY

D gene: TRBD1
J gene: TRBJ1-2
V gene: TRBV3-1/TRBV3-2
CDR3 protein: ASSQATGAWGKGYT

D gene: -
J gene: TRBJ1-5
V gene: TRBV28
CDR3 protein: ATSGTNNQPQH

D gene: TRBD1
J gene: TRBJ2-1
V gene: TRBV18
CDR3 protein: ASSPTSGQGEQF

D gene: TRBD1
J gene: TRBJ2-5
V gene: TRBV5-1
CDR3 protein: ASSPGTEETQY

D gene: -
J gene: TRBJ2-3
V gene: TRBV27
CDR3 protein: ASSLLGVSSTDTQY

D gene: TRBD1
J gene: TRBJ2-6
V gene: TRBV18
CDR3 protein: ASSPPRTGYVPFSGANVLT

D gene: -
J gene: TRBJ2-7
V gene: TRBV21-1
CDR3 protein: ASSKPYEQY

D gene: TRBD2
J gene: TRBJ2-1
V gene: TRBV10-2
CDR3 protein: ASGVLAGANEQF

D gene: -
J gene: TRBJ1-4
V gene: TRBV6-5
CDR3 protein: ASSYGAPNEKLF

D gene: TRBD1
J gene: TRBJ2-7
V gene: TRBV28
CDR3 protein: ASFEGDRSYEQY

D gene: TRBD2
J gene: TRBJ2-1
V gene: TRBV5-1
CDR3 protein: ASSLASGAYNEQF

D gene: TRBD2
J gene: TRBJ2-5
V gene: TRBV24-1
CDR3 protein: ATSSASGGGETQY

D gene: TRBD2
J gene: TRBJ2-5
V gene: TRBV5-4
CDR3 protein: ASKIGGSGGQETQY

D gene: TRBD1
J gene: TRBJ2-5
V gene: TRBV18
CDR3 protein: ASSPPQGQGPLTQY

D gene: TRBD2
J gene: TRBJ2-2
V gene: TRBV4-3
CDR3 protein: ASSPQLAGGRWTGELF

D gene: -
J gene: TRBJ1-1
V gene: TRBV27
CDR3 protein: ASGTKNTEAF

D gene: -
J gene: TRBJ1-1
V gene: TRBV12-3/TRBV12-4
CDR3 protein: ASSMTLNTEAF

D gene: TRBD1
J gene: TRBJ2-2
V gene: TRBV5-1
CDR3 protein: ASSLAGTGNTGELF

D gene: -
J gene: TRBJ1-3
V gene: TRBV11-2
CDR3 protein: ASSLQGLDGNTIY

D gene: TRBD1
J gene: TRBJ1-1
V gene: TRBV4-1
CDR3 protein: ASSPHPPGTGDYTEAF

D gene: -
J gene: TRBJ1-4
V gene: TRBV18
CDR3 protein: ASSPSPGNEKLF

D gene: TRBD1
J gene: TRBJ1-2
V gene: TRBV7-8
CDR3 protein: ASSSFGTEGDYT

D gene: TRBD1
J gene: TRBJ1-6
V gene: TRBV28
CDR3 protein: ASTRTGPNNSPLH

D gene: TRBD1
J gene: TRBJ1-3
V gene: TRBV5-1
CDR3 protein: ASSFDREAGNTIY

D gene: TRBD1
J gene: TRBJ2-5
V gene: TRBV25-1
CDR3 protein: ASRFYHGQAHGAQY

D gene: -
J gene: TRBJ2-5
V gene: TRBV10-3
CDR3 protein: AIRPGAQETQY

D gene: TRBD2
J gene: TRBJ2-5
V gene: TRBV6-1
CDR3 protein: ASSDGLAGPQY